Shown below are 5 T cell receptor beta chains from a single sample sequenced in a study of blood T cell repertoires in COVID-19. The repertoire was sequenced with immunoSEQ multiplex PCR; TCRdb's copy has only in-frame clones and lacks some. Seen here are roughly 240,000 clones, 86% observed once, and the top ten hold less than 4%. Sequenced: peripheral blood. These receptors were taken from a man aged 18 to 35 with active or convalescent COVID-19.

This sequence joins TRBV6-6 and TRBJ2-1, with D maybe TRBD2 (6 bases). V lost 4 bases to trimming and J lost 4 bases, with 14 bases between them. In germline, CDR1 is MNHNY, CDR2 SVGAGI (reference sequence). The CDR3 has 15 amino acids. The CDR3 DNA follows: TGTGCCAGCAGTTTTGGGACTTTAGTGTACAATGAGCAGTTCTTC. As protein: CASSFGTLVYNEQFF.

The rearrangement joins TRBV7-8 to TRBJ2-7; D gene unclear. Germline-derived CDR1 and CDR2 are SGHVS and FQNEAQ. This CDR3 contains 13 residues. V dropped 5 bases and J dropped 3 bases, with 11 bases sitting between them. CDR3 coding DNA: TGTGCCAGCAGCGGCCGAATCATCTACGAGCAGTACTTC. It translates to CASSGRIIYEQYF.

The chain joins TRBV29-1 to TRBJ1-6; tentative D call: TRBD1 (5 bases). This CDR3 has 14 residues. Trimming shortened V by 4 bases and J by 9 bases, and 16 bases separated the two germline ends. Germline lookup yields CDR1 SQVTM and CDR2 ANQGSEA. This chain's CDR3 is CSVAEGREGSPLHF. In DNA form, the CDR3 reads TGCAGCGTTGCCGAAGGCAGGGAAGGTTCACCCCTCCACTTT.

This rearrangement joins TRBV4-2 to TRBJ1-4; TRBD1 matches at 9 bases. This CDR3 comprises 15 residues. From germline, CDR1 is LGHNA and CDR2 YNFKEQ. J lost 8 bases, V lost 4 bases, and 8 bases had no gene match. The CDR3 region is CASSLGDRVGEKLFF. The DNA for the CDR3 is TGTGCCAGCAGCCTTGGGGACAGGGTCGGGGAAAAACTGTTTTTT.

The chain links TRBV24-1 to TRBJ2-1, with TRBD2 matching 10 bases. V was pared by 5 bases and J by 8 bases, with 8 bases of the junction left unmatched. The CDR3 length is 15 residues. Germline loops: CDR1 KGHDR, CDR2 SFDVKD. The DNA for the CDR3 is TGTGCCACCAGTGTTACTAGCGGGGACGCGTATGAGCAGTTCTTC. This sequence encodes CATSVTSGDAYEQFF.